This T cell receptor (beta chain) originates from a study of identical twins. Findings of the study overall: With beta out-of-frame sequences, excess sharing by twins was weaker.

As regards this clonotype: What it binds is not known.

Donors uniformly comprised healthy Caucasians. V shed 6 bases and J 4 bases; nucleotides not matched to a gene: 6. The germline CDR1 and CDR2 sequences are ENHRY and SYGVKD. The CDR3 length is 14 residues. TCRdb redid the calling of the 5' RACE reads with MiXCR, one entry per CDR3 protein. Here the sample spans about 210,000 distinct CDR3 sequences, roughly a tenth being singletons. The sequence was obtained from a woman aged 18-29 years in good health. This sequence joins TRBV10-3 and TRBJ2-1, with 7 positions matching TRBD1. Sequencing was performed on memory (CD45RO+) T cells sorted from blood. This CDR3 reads CAIRTGTAYNEQFF. The CDR3 bases are TGTGCCATCAGGACCGGGACAGCTTACAATGAGCAGTTCTTC.